The 19 T cell receptor beta chains in this list originate from one sample, sequenced in a study of blood T cell repertoires in COVID-19. Assay used: immunoSEQ multiplex PCR; TCRdb lists only in-frame clones, some missing. Here the sample spans under 450,000 clones, approximately 93% being singletons. Sequencing input: PBMCs or T cells enriched from blood (not recorded which). The source is a woman aged 35 to 49 who had been exposed to COVID-19.

J is TRBJ2-2 and V is TRBV4-3, with 11 bases lining up with TRBD2. There are 17 residues in the CDR3. Trimming removed 2 bases from V and 5 bases from J; junction bases left unmatched: 7. Germline V gene lookup returns CDR1 LGHNA and CDR2 YSLEER. Written as DNA, the CDR3 is TGCGCCAGCAGCCAATATGGCCTAGCGGGAGGAACCGGGGAGCTGTTTTTT. It specifies CASSQYGLAGGTGELFF.

The chain links TRBV5-6 to TRBJ1-2; 7 bases align to TRBD1. The CDR3 is 14 amino acids. The ends lost 4 bases at V and 8 bases at J; junction bases unmatched: 11. From germline, CDR1 is SGHDT and CDR2 YYEEEE. CDR3 region: CASSTRQGAGGYTF. CDR3 DNA: TGTGCCAGCAGCACCCGACAGGGAGCTGGCGGCTACACCTTC.

V gene TRBV10-2 combines with J gene TRBJ2-2, with a weak D call TRBD2 (7 bases). Trimming shortened V by 7 bases and J by 5 bases, and 17 bases separated the two germline ends. The CDR3 covers 15 residues. Germline values: CDR1 WSHSY, CDR2 SAAADI. CDR3 protein: CASTPGGTYTGELFF. The CDR3 bases are TGCGCCAGCACCCCCGGGGGGACATATACCGGGGAGCTGTTTTTT.

This clone is medium-sized within its sample. The chain combines TRBV11-2 with TRBJ2-3; TRBD1 matches 7 bases. The J segment lost 2 bases and the V segment lost 5 bases, leaving 10 bases of the junction unmatched. The CDR3 loop spans 16 amino acids. In germline, CDR1 is SGHAT, CDR2 FQNNGV. In DNA, the CDR3 is TGTGCCAGCAGCCCCTACAGGGGCGAGTTCACAGATACGCAGTATTTT. Protein: CASSPYRGEFTDTQYF. Full variable domain (rest looked up from reference TRBV11-2 and TRBJ2-3): EAGVAQSPRYKIIEKRQSVAFWCNPISGHATLYWYQQILGQGPKLLIQFQNNGVVDDSQLPKDRFSAERLKGVDSTLKIQPAKLEDSAVYLCASSPYRGEFTDTQYFGPGTRLTVL.

The rearrangement uses TRBV2 and TRBJ1-5; perhaps TRBD1 as D (6 bases). Germline CDR1 and CDR2: SNHLY and FYNNEI. The CDR3 is 17 amino acids. Trimming removed 4 bases at V and 0 bases at J, with 16 bases between. CDR3: CASSGVGGTNSNQPQHF. The CDR3 DNA reads TGTGCCAGCAGTGGGGTAGGGGGAACAAATAGCAATCAGCCCCAGCATTTT. The variable domain in full, completed from reference TRBV2 and TRBJ1-5, reads EPEVTQTPSHQVTQMGQEVILRCVPISNHLYFYWYRQILGQKVEFLVSFYNNEISEKSEIFDDQFSVERPDGSNFTLKIRSTKLEDSAMYFCASSGVGGTNSNQPQHFGDGTRLSIL.

The V gene is TRBV20-1, the J gene TRBJ2-3; D not resolved. Germline CDR1 DFQATT, CDR2 SNEGSKA (reference sequence). Trimming shortened V by 3 bases and J by 0 bases, and 13 bases separated the two germline ends. The CDR3 totals 15 residues. The CDR3 DNA reads as TGCAGTGCTAGTCTCCTGGCCGTAAGCACAGATACGCAGTATTTT. Its protein product is CSASLLAVSTDTQYF.

This rearrangement joins TRBV7-2 to TRBJ1-5, with 8 bases that match TRBD1. The CDR3 runs to 16 residues. Germline assignment: CDR1 SGHTA and CDR2 FQGNSA. The J segment lost 4 bases and the V segment lost 5 bases, leaving 10 bases of the junction unmatched. CDR3 nucleotide sequence: TGTGCCAGCAGCCTAGGACAGGGAAAAACTAATCAGCCCCAGCATTTT. Residues: CASSLGQGKTNQPQHF.

The rearrangement uses TRBV30 and TRBJ1-4; 9 bases match TRBD1. The V segment lost 2 bases and the J segment 7 bases; nucleotides outside the gene matches: 11. Germline-derived CDR1 and CDR2 are GTSNPN and SVGIG (reference sequence). The CDR3 is 16 residues long. CDR3 region: CAWSPPPGQGGEKLFF. The CDR3 DNA reads TGTGCCTGGAGTCCTCCACCGGGACAGGGAGGTGAAAAACTGTTTTTT.

The J gene is TRBJ2-7, the V gene TRBV28, with a tentative D call TRBD2 (5 bases). From germline, CDR1 is MDHEN and CDR2 SYDVKM. Deletions cut 2 bases from V and 1 base from J, with 9 bases between. There are 14 residues in the CDR3. The CDR3 nucleotides are TGTGCCAGCAGTTTAACGGGGTTGTCCTACGAGCAGTACTTC. Its protein product is CASSLTGLSYEQYF. The entire variable domain, with the rest obtained from reference TRBV28 and TRBJ2-7, is as follows: DVKVTQSSRYLVKRTGEKVFLECVQDMDHENMFWYRQDPGLGLRLIYFSYDVKMKEKGDIPEGYSVSREKKERFSLILESASTNQTSMYLCASSLTGLSYEQYFGPGTRLTVT.

This clone has only one observation. The V and J genes are TRBV25-1 and TRBJ1-3; the D is unclear. Germline CDR1 reads MGHDK; CDR2 reads SYGVNS. CDR3 size: 16 residues. The germline V and J ends were trimmed by 4 bases and 2 bases, with 15 bases remaining between them. The CDR3 region has the DNA TGTGCCAGCAGTGGAGCCAACACAGTAACTGGAAACACCATATATTTT. Translating it yields CASSGANTVTGNTIYF.

This chain uses TRBV5-5 with TRBJ1-3, with a possible D match to TRBD1 (6 bases). Per germline, CDR1 SGHKS and CDR2 YYEKEE (reference sequence). V shed 2 bases and J shed 12 bases, with 9 bases lying between them. The CDR3 covers 11 residues. DNA for the CDR3: TGTGCCAGCAGCTTACCAGGGGACATATATTTT. Residues: CASSLPGDIYF.

The genes are TRBV3-1 (or the pseudogene TRBV3-2) and TRBJ2-1; 8 bases agree with TRBD2. Losses at the gene ends were 0 bases for V and 8 bases for J; bases not matched to a gene: 6. CDR3 length: 15 amino acids. CDR1 is LGHDT and CDR2 is YNNKEL in the germline V gene (reference sequence). DNA for the CDR3: TGTGCCAGCAGCCAAGATATTAGCGGGGTGTATGAGCAGTTCTTC. Protein: CASSQDISGVYEQFF.

The chain carries TRBV6-5 and TRBJ1-1; D ambiguous. This CDR3 is 13 amino acids long. V gave up 7 bases and J gave up 0 bases, with 9 bases separating them. Germline assignment: CDR1 MNHEY and CDR2 SVGAGI. The CDR3 here is CASKSGMNTEAFF. The CDR3 DNA sequence: TGTGCCAGCAAGAGCGGGATGAACACTGAAGCTTTCTTT.

V usage is TRBV3-1 (or the pseudogene TRBV3-2) and J usage is TRBJ1-2; D might be TRBD1 (5 bases). Germline assignment: CDR1 LGHDT and CDR2 YNNKEL (reference sequence). The CDR3 totals 13 residues. The V end was cut by 4 bases, the J end by 7 bases, with 13 bases between. The CDR3: CASSRGLGGGYTF. For the CDR3, the DNA is TGTGCCAGCAGCCGTGGACTGGGGGGTGGCTACACCTTC.

This chain connects TRBV5-1 to TRBJ2-1; tentatively, D is TRBD1 (6 bases). V lost 2 bases and J 1 base, leaving 13 bases between the germline ends. The germline gives CDR1 SGHRS, CDR2 YFSETQ. This CDR3 is 16 amino acids long. The CDR3 DNA reads as TGCGCCAGCAGCTTACGGCAGGGGTTATCCTACAATGAGCAGTTCTTC. It encodes CASSLRQGLSYNEQFF. Drawing the rest from reference TRBV5-1 and TRBJ2-1, the complete variable domain is KAGVTQTPRYLIKTRGQQVTLSCSPISGHRSVSWYQQTPGQGLQFLFEYFSETQRNKGNFPGRFSGRQFSNSRSEMNVSTLELGDSALYLCASSLRQGLSYNEQFFGPGTRLTVL.

The chain uses TRBV7-9 and TRBJ1-2, with D unresolved. The CDR3 has 14 amino acids. CDR1 SEHNR and CDR2 FQNEAQ come from the germline V gene (reference sequence). V was trimmed by 6 bases and J by 2 bases, leaving 13 bases between them. The CDR3 here is CASSYRDLNYGYTF. The CDR3 DNA reads as TGTGCCAGCAGTTACAGAGACCTGAACTATGGCTACACCTTC.

About this clone: A read error may produce the germline difference seen at one junction end. The gene calls are TRBV5-8 and TRBJ1-2; D unresolved. This CDR3 is built from 15 residues. Germline V gives CDR1 SGHTS, CDR2 YDEGEE. The CDR3 sequence: CASSLVLGTTLPHPF. The CDR3 DNA follows: TGTGCCAGCAGCTTGGTTCTGGGCACCACTCTCCCCCATCCGTTC.

The chain couples TRBV12-3 or TRBV12-4 to TRBJ2-4; 9 positions match TRBD1. The junction had 0 bases not matched to a gene; V was cut back by 1 base and J by 8 bases. This CDR3 is built from 13 residues. CDR3 DNA sequence: TGTGCCAGCAGTTTAGGGACAGGGGACATTCAGTACTTC. Protein product: CASSLGTGDIQYF.

The chain employs TRBV9 and TRBJ1-1; no clear D gene. Trimming removed 0 bases from V and 0 bases from J, with 9 bases in between. There are 15 residues in the CDR3. The germline CDR1 and CDR2 sequences are SGDLS and YYNGEE. The CDR3 region has the DNA TGTGCCAGCAGCGTAGGAAGTAGAATGAACACTGAAGCTTTCTTT. It translates to CASSVGSRMNTEAFF.